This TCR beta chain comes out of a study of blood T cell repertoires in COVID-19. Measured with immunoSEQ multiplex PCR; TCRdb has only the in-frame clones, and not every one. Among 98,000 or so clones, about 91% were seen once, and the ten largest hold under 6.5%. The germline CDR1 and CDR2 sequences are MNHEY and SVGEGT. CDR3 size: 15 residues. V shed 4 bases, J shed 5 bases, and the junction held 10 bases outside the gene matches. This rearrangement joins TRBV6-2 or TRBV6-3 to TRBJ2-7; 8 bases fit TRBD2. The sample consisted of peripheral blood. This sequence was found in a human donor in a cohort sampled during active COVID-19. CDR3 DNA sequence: TGTGCCAGCAGTTTCGCGGGGACTAGAGCCGACGAGCAGTACTTC. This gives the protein CASSFAGTRADEQYF.